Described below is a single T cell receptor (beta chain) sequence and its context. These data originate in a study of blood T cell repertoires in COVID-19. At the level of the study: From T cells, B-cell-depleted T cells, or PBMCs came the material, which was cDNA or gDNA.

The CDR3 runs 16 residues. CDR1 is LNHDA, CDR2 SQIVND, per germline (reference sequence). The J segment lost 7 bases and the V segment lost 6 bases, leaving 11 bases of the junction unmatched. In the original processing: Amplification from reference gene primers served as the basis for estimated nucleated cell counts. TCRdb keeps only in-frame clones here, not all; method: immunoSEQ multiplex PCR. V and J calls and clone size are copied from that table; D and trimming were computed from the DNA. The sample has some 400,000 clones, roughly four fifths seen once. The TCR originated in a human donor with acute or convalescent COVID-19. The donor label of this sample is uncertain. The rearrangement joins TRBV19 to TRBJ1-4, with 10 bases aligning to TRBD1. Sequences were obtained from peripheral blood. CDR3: CASSRAGTGVSEKLFF. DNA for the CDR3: TGTGCCAGTAGCAGAGCCGGGACAGGGGTTTCTGAAAAACTGTTTTTT.